Presented here are 28 T cell receptor beta chains from one specimen sequenced in a study of patients and donors after allogeneic stem cell transplantation. TCRdb re-called the RT-PCR reads through MiXCR, storing one row per CDR3 protein. The sample has approximately 160,000 distinct CDR3 sequences; about 32% are singletons. The sample consisted of blood, either unsorted or a sorted T cell fraction (not recorded which). The receptors were sampled from a human donor who was either an allogeneic HSCT recipient or a stem cell or donor lymphocyte infusion donor (not recorded which). It is not recorded whose cells these are; they may come from a transplant donor.

The J gene is TRBJ2-7, the V gene TRBV18; perhaps TRBD1 as D (6 bases). The CDR3 loop spans 15 amino acids. The V gene lost 5 bases and the J gene lost 3 bases, with 17 bases spanning the gap. Germline CDR1 KGHSH, CDR2 LQKENI. This CDR3 reads CASSAGSTGFYEQYF. For the CDR3, the DNA is TGTGCCAGCTCAGCCGGTAGTACAGGGTTCTACGAGCAGTACTTC.

This clonotype has just a few counts. The chain is built from TRBV30 and TRBJ2-1, with 8 positions matching TRBD1. V shed 3 bases and J 7 bases; nucleotides not matched to a gene: 5. This CDR3 has 13 residues. Looked up from germline, CDR1 is GTSNPN and CDR2 is SVGIG (reference sequence). The CDR3 protein is CAWSRQGLNEQFF. The DNA of the CDR3 is TGTGCCTGGAGCCGACAGGGGCTAAATGAGCAGTTCTTC.

This clonotype was observed a few times. This sequence joins TRBV18 and TRBJ2-7, with D maybe TRBD2 (6 bases). This CDR3 has 16 residues. CDR1 KGHSH and CDR2 LQKENI come from the germline V gene. V lost 4 bases to trimming and J lost 7 bases, with 23 bases between them. The CDR3 loop reads CASSRGEAVGGEEQYF. The CDR3 region has the DNA TGTGCCAGCTCACGGGGTGAGGCGGTCGGGGGTGAAGAGCAGTACTTC.

This sequence joins TRBV18 and TRBJ1-5; D ambiguous. The V gene's germline CDR1 is KGHSH and CDR2 LQKENI. The CDR3 runs to 16 residues. V was pared by 2 bases and J by 2 bases, with 13 bases between. CDR3 nucleotides: TGTGCCAGCTCACCAGCCCCGCCCTGGGGCAATCAGCCCCAGCATTTT. Translation: CASSPAPPWGNQPQHF.

This clonotype was observed a handful of times. The rearrangement links TRBV21-1 to TRBJ1-5. TRBV21-1 is classified as a pseudogene. The CDR3 totals 13 residues. The CDR3 loop is CASLQRQNQPQHF. DNA for the CDR3: TGTGCCAGCCTGCAAAGGCAGAATCAGCCCCAGCATTTT.

This clonotype was detected only a few times. This chain uses TRBV7-2 with TRBJ2-1; the D is unclear. This CDR3 comprises 13 residues. Between the trimmed V and J ends, which lost 5 bases and 6 bases, there was a span of 11 bases. Germline V CDR1 and CDR2: SGHTA, FQGNSA. Here the CDR3 reads CASSPFSVNEQFF. The CDR3 DNA reads TGTGCCAGCAGCCCGTTTTCGGTCAATGAGCAGTTCTTC.

V gene TRBV18 combines with J gene TRBJ1-1; no clear D gene. Germline V gives CDR1 KGHSH, CDR2 LQKENI. V was shortened by 2 bases and J by 9 bases, with 13 bases between the two germline ends. The CDR3 contains 13 residues. The CDR3 reads CASSPSGQTQAFF. CDR3 coding DNA: TGTGCCAGCTCACCATCAGGTCAAACTCAAGCTTTCTTT. Using reference TRBV18 and TRBJ1-1 for the parts outside the CDR3, the full variable domain is NAGVMQNPRHLVRRRGQEARLRCSPMKGHSHVYWYRQLPEEGLKFMVYLQKENIIDESGMPKERFSAEFPKEGPSILRIQQVVRGDSAAYFCASSPSGQTQAFFGQGTRLTVV.

This clonotype came up a few times. This chain connects TRBV4-3 to TRBJ2-5; 11 nucleotides match TRBD2. V was clipped by 3 bases and J by 5 bases; unmatched bases: 5. From germline, CDR1 is LGHNA and CDR2 YSLEER. The CDR3 runs 15 residues. Here the CDR3 reads CASSHALAGVETQYF. In nucleotides, the CDR3 is TGCGCCAGCAGCCACGCACTAGCGGGAGTGGAGACCCAGTACTTC.

This clonotype was observed a handful of times. This chain connects TRBV12-3 or TRBV12-4 to TRBJ2-3, with a weak D call TRBD2 (5 bases). Trimming took 3 bases from V and 4 from J, leaving 8 bases between them. There are 13 residues in the CDR3. Here the CDR3 reads CASSFRGSDTQYF. The CDR3 DNA reads TGTGCCAGCAGTTTTAGAGGGTCAGATACGCAGTATTTT.

This clonotype was seen more than once but under ten times. The rearrangement joins TRBV27 to TRBJ1-5; D remains unclear. The CDR3 contains 15 residues. Between the trimmed V and J ends, which lost 2 bases and 0 bases, there was a span of 8 bases. CDR1 and CDR2 from the germline V gene are MNHEY and SMNVEV (reference sequence). The CDR3 nucleotides read TGTGCCAGCAGTTTAAGATGGAGTAGCAATCAGCCCCAGCATTTT. Translation gives CASSLRWSSNQPQHF.

This sequence joins TRBV28 and TRBJ2-3; no firm D call. The CDR3 has 11 amino acids. Deletions cut 8 bases from V and 6 bases from J, with 9 bases between. Germline CDR1 reads MDHEN; CDR2 reads SYDVKM. The CDR3 nucleotides read TGTGCCAGCGCACGAATTGATACGCAGTATTTT. Protein sequence: CASARIDTQYF.

The chain has TRBV29-1 and TRBJ2-5; TRBD2 agrees at 7 bases. The V and J ends lost 1 base and 2 bases, in that order; junction bases with no gene match: 13. The CDR3 contains 17 residues. Per germline, CDR1 SQVTM and CDR2 ANQGSEA. The CDR3 DNA reads TGCAGCGTTGAAGGCAGCCCCAGACTAGCCGAACAAGAGACCCAGTACTTC. Translated, it gives CSVEGSPRLAEQETQYF.

A few counts support this clonotype. The CDR3 DNA sequence: TGTGCCAGCAGCTTAACGGGGGGCAAAAACATTCAGTACTTC. It specifies CASSLTGGKNIQYF. The chain links TRBV7-3 to TRBJ2-4; weak D call: TRBD2 (6 bases). Per germline, CDR1 SGHTA and CDR2 FQGTGA. Trimming took 0 bases from V and 3 from J, leaving 6 bases between them. The CDR3 loop spans 14 amino acids.

This clonotype was found a few times. The V call is TRBV20-1, the J call TRBJ2-7; the D gene could be TRBD1 or TRBD2 (5 bases each). V lost 5 bases to trimming and J lost 7 bases, with 12 bases between them. CDR1 is DFQATT, CDR2 SNEGSKA, per germline (reference sequence). This CDR3 is 11 amino acids long. The CDR3 here is CSAPEWGEQYF. The CDR3 nucleotides read TGCAGTGCTCCCGAATGGGGGGAGCAGTACTTC.

V usage is TRBV20-1 and J usage is TRBJ1-5, with D perhaps TRBD1 (5 bases). CDR3 length: 11 residues. Germline lookup yields CDR1 DFQATT and CDR2 SNEGSKA (reference sequence). V was pared by 6 bases and J by 11 bases, with 14 bases between. The CDR3 spells CSAGRVEAQHF. The CDR3 coding sequence is TGCAGTGCGGGCAGGGTTGAAGCCCAGCATTTT.

V usage is TRBV20-1 and J usage is TRBJ1-1; D unresolved. Germline CDR1 is DFQATT and CDR2 is SNEGSKA (reference sequence). This CDR3 is 13 amino acids long. V was pared by 1 base and J by 0 bases, with 6 bases between. DNA for the CDR3: TGCAGTGCTAGAGGCAGGATGAACACTGAAGCTTTCTTT. It is translated as CSARGRMNTEAFF.

This chain joins TRBV19 and TRBJ2-6; no clear D gene. The germline V gene encodes CDR1 LNHDA and CDR2 SQIVND (reference sequence). CDR3 length: 15 amino acids. The ends were cut back, 5 bases at V and 0 bases at J, with 8 bases in the middle. The CDR3 region has the DNA TGTGCCAGTAGTGCACGAAACTCTGGGGCCAACGTCCTGACTTTC. Its translation: CASSARNSGANVLTF.

In this sample, this clonotype turned up a few times. Sequence at one end of the junction differs from germline and may be a read error. The chain joins TRBV11-2 to TRBJ2-5; the D gene could be TRBD1 or TRBD2 (6 bases each). CDR3 length: 15 amino acids. The germline V gene has CDR1 SGHAT and CDR2 FQNNGV. The CDR3 DNA sequence: TGTGCCAGCAGTTTGGACTCTGGGGGGCAAGGGACCCAGTACTTC. Its translation: CASSLDSGGQGTQYF.

This clonotype was picked up many times. This rearrangement joins TRBV6-2 or TRBV6-3 to TRBJ1-3; the match to TRBD1 covers 7 bases. V was pared by 5 bases and J by 2 bases, with 6 bases of the junction left unmatched. CDR1 and CDR2 from the germline V gene are MNHEY and SVGEGT. There are 15 residues in the CDR3. The DNA of the CDR3 is TGTGCCAGCAGTCGAGGACAGGCGACTGGAAACACCATATATTTT. It yields the protein CASSRGQATGNTIYF.

The chain links TRBV5-1 to TRBJ2-5, with D maybe TRBD1 (6 bases). Trimming removed 6 bases at V and 3 bases at J, with 21 bases between. Germline loops: CDR1 SGHRS, CDR2 YFSETQ. The CDR3 consists of 16 residues. The CDR3 DNA reads as TGCGCCAGCAATCTAGGCGCAGGGGCCAGCAAAGAGACCCAGTACTTC. Translated, it gives CASNLGAGASKETQYF.

The gene calls are TRBV24-1 and TRBJ2-3; maybe TRBD1 (5 bases). The germline V gene encodes CDR1 KGHDR and CDR2 SFDVKD. This CDR3 is built from 13 residues. The V and J ends lost 0 bases and 7 bases respectively, with 7 bases between them. The CDR3 DNA sequence: TGTGCCACCAGTGATTTGCAGGGTAATACGCAGTATTTT. Encoded protein: CATSDLQGNTQYF.

This clonotype was seen ten or more times. The chain couples TRBV7-9 to TRBJ2-1, with TRBD2 matching 13 bases. CDR1 SEHNR and CDR2 FQNEAQ come from the germline V gene (reference sequence). CDR3 length equals 16 residues. The ends lost 2 bases at V and 8 bases at J; junction bases unmatched: 6. The CDR3 region has the DNA TGTGCCAGCAGCTTACCCGGACTAGCGGGAGTCTATGAGCAGTTCTTC. Encoded protein: CASSLPGLAGVYEQFF. Based on the CDR3 plus reference TRBV7-9 and TRBJ2-1, the full variable domain is DTGVSQNPRHKITKRGQNVTFRCDPISEHNRLYWYRQTLGQGPEFLTYFQNEAQLEKSRLLSDRFSAERPKGSFSTLEIQRTEQGDSAMYLCASSLPGLAGVYEQFFGPGTRLTVL.

CDR3 sequence reads: CSVEDRGYEQYF. The CDR3 DNA reads as TGCAGCGTTGAGGACCGGGGCTACGAGCAGTACTTC. The V and J genes are TRBV29-1 and TRBJ2-7, with D possibly being TRBD2 (5 bases). V was cut by 3 bases and J by 3 bases, with 9 bases left in between. Germline V gene lookup returns CDR1 SQVTM and CDR2 ANQGSEA. The CDR3 has 12 amino acids.

In this sample, this clonotype turned up many times. In DNA form, the CDR3 reads TGTGCCAGCAGTTCAAACGCCAGGGGAGTCGGCGGCTACACCTTC. It translates to CASSSNARGVGGYTF. The chain carries TRBV12-3 or TRBV12-4 and TRBJ1-2; D is perhaps TRBD1 (6 bases). Between the trimmed V and J ends, which lost 4 bases and 8 bases, there was a span of 20 bases. This CDR3 spans 15 amino acids.

The chain links TRBV5-1 to TRBJ2-3; D may be TRBD1 or TRBD2 (5 bases each). CDR1 and CDR2 (germline): SGHRS, YFSETQ. The CDR3 is made up of 15 amino acids. The V end was cut by 1 base, the J end by 8 bases, with 17 bases between. The CDR3 DNA reads TGCGCCAGCAGCTTGCTTAGGGAACCAGGGACTACGCAGTATTTT. It codes for CASSLLREPGTTQYF.

The chain recombines TRBV4-3 with TRBJ1-1; D call uncertain. V was pared by 4 bases and J by 1 base, with 10 bases between. Per germline, CDR1 LGHNA and CDR2 YSLEER. The CDR3 sequence is 14 residues long. The CDR3, as DNA: TGCGCCAGCAGCCTTGAGCCTGGGAACACTGAAGCTTTCTTT. It yields the protein CASSLEPGNTEAFF.

This clonotype has just a few counts. V gene TRBV9 combines with J gene TRBJ2-5, with 9 bases that match TRBD2. The CDR3 length is 14 residues. The germline gives CDR1 SGDLS, CDR2 YYNGEE. The J segment lost 4 bases and the V segment lost 6 bases, leaving 7 bases of the junction unmatched. Written as DNA, the CDR3 is TGTGCCAGCACCCCAGCGACTAGCGGAGAGACCCAGTACTTC. It yields the protein CASTPATSGETQYF.

As for this clonotype: One end of the junction fails to match germline, which may point to a read error. The V and J genes are TRBV6-5 and TRBJ2-7, with TRBD1 as a possible D gene (5 bases). The V gene's germline CDR1 is MNHEY and CDR2 SVGAGI. This CDR3 contains 15 residues. The CDR3 region is CASSYSIFGDSRILF. The CDR3 bases are TGTGCCAGCAGTTACTCGATTTTTGGAGACAGCCGAATCCTTTTC.